A selection of T cell receptor beta chains follows, all from one sample in a study of Graves' ophthalmopathy and Graves' hyperthyroidism. Via MiXCR, TCRdb re-called the multiplex PCR reads, giving one row per CDR3 protein. The data hold under 200,000 distinct CDR3 sequences, with over 35% observed a single time. Sequenced material: peripheral blood. These receptors were collected from a woman aged 40 to 49 with Graves' ophthalmopathy. CDR3s leave out the opening cysteine and the closing phenylalanine or tryptophan. The order of the fields is V gene, CDR3 length, J gene, CDR3 protein.

V: TRBV6-2/TRBV6-3; length: 12; J: TRBJ1-2; CDR3: ASSSPGQAMGYT
V: TRBV12-3/TRBV12-4; length: 12; J: TRBJ2-7; CDR3: ASSQRDRPYEQY
V: TRBV7-8; length: 13; J: TRBJ2-5; CDR3: ASSFQAGDEETQY
V: TRBV7-3; length: 16; J: TRBJ2-4; CDR3: ASSHYRTRRGAKNIQY
V: TRBV6-1; length: 12; J: TRBJ2-4; CDR3: ASSEAGGKGIQY
V: TRBV7-3; length: 11; J: TRBJ2-2; CDR3: ASSGANTGELF
V: TRBV2; length: 16; J: TRBJ1-2; CDR3: ASSSLDLGTAANYGYT
V: TRBV27; length: 9; J: TRBJ2-7; CDR3: ASSGAYEQY
V: TRBV28; length: 12; J: TRBJ1-1; CDR3: ASSLWGRNTEAF
V: TRBV12-5; length: 9; J: TRBJ1-1; CDR3: ASGMNTEAF
V: TRBV6-1; length: 13; J: TRBJ2-5; CDR3: ASSEGMVGQETQY
V: TRBV6-5; length: 12; J: TRBJ1-5; CDR3: ASSYSEGNQPQH
V: TRBV12-3/TRBV12-4; length: 16; J: TRBJ1-2; CDR3: ASSLGPLLGAGITGYT
V: TRBV25-1; length: 11; J: TRBJ2-5; CDR3: ASSPGNKGTQY
V: TRBV6-5; length: 13; J: TRBJ2-7; CDR3: ASSYSRRGPYEQY
V: TRBV12-3/TRBV12-4; length: 13; J: TRBJ2-7; CDR3: ASSQGRPLSEEQY
V: TRBV27; length: 14; J: TRBJ1-1; CDR3: ASSPRQGSGNTEAF
V: TRBV6-5; length: 12; J: TRBJ2-7; CDR3: ASSYDSLPYEQY
V: TRBV6-2/TRBV6-3; length: 13; J: TRBJ2-7; CDR3: ASSYGLAGTYEQY
V: TRBV6-2/TRBV6-3; length: 11; J: TRBJ2-5; CDR3: ASSQQEQETQY
V: TRBV6-2/TRBV6-3; length: 14; J: TRBJ1-5; CDR3: ASDSSRGSSNQPQH
V: TRBV11-2; length: 13; J: TRBJ2-5; CDR3: ASSKGTPGRETQY
V: TRBV29-1; length: 13; J: TRBJ1-1; CDR3: SVDLGRFGYTEAF
V: TRBV12-3/TRBV12-4; length: 11; J: TRBJ1-5; CDR3: ASGAGGNQPQH
V: TRBV5-1; length: 13; J: TRBJ2-7; CDR3: ASSLTQGVRDEQY
V: TRBV12-3/TRBV12-4; length: 11; J: TRBJ2-2; CDR3: ASSLPNTGELF
V: TRBV25-1; length: 11; J: TRBJ2-7; CDR3: ASSEYPEDEQY
V: TRBV20-1; length: 12; J: TRBJ2-7; CDR3: SASNQAGPYEQY
V: TRBV12-3/TRBV12-4; length: 13; J: TRBJ2-5; CDR3: ASRGDGGGQETQY
V: TRBV19; length: 19; J: TRBJ2-2; CDR3: ASSIRGLLAGGGRNTGELF
V: TRBV20-1; length: 17; J: TRBJ2-3; CDR3: SAPRTSGGPRVGTDTQY
V: TRBV15; length: 12; J: TRBJ1-6; CDR3: ATSRDTVGSPLH
V: TRBV4-3; length: 10; J: TRBJ2-5; CDR3: ASSRFQETQY
V: TRBV6-1; length: 14; J: TRBJ2-7; CDR3: ASSEGPGTPSHEQY
V: TRBV6-2/TRBV6-3; length: 11; J: TRBJ1-5; CDR3: AVMGVNNQPQH
V: TRBV6-5; length: 13; J: TRBJ1-6; CDR3: ASTQRGVGDSPLH
V: TRBV29-1; length: 11; J: TRBJ2-3; CDR3: SVGRTGAATQY
V: TRBV6-5; length: 13; J: TRBJ1-2; CDR3: ASSYSIAGGYGYT
V: TRBV20-1; length: 11; J: TRBJ2-5; CDR3: SAAQGPGETQY
V: TRBV12-3/TRBV12-4; length: 10; J: TRBJ2-7; CDR3: ASRFTGGEQY
V: TRBV6-2/TRBV6-3; length: 14; J: TRBJ2-5; CDR3: ASSYSLTSYQETQY
V: TRBV28; length: 12; J: TRBJ1-2; CDR3: ASSPGTGVHGYT
V: TRBV6-5; length: 13; J: TRBJ1-1; CDR3: ASSYNGARGTEAF
V: TRBV12-3/TRBV12-4; length: 12; J: TRBJ2-5; CDR3: ASSLWGNQETQY
V: TRBV12-3/TRBV12-4; length: 13; J: TRBJ2-3; CDR3: ASSLTSGGADTQY
V: TRBV2; length: 14; J: TRBJ1-2; CDR3: ASSPSGQGSNYGYT
V: TRBV28; length: 14; J: TRBJ1-3; CDR3: ASSLIVDRAGNTIY
V: TRBV15; length: 12; J: TRBJ1-5; CDR3: AIATGGGDQPQH
V: TRBV6-2/TRBV6-3; length: 12; J: TRBJ2-6; CDR3: ASSASLDRGVLT
V: TRBV6-1; length: 12; J: TRBJ1-5; CDR3: ASSDGAENQPQH
V: TRBV19; length: 13; J: TRBJ2-5; CDR3: ASSPTGGGRETQY